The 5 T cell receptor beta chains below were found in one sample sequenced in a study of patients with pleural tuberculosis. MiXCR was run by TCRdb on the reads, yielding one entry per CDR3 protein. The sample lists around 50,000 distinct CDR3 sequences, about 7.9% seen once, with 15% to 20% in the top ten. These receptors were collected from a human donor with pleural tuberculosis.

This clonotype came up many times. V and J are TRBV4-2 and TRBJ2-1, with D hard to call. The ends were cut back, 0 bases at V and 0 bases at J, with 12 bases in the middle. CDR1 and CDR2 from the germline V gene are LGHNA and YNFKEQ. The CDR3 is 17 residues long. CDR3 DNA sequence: TGTGCCAGCAGCCAAGATATGGCCTCGAGCTCCTACAATGAGCAGTTCTTC. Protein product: CASSQDMASSSYNEQFF.

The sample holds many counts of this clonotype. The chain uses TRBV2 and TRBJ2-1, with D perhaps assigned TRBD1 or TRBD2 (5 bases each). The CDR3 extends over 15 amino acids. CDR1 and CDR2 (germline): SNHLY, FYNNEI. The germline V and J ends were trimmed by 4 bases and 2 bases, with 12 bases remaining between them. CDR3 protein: CASSATRETYNEQFF. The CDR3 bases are TGTGCCAGCAGTGCGACCAGGGAGACCTACAATGAGCAGTTCTTC.

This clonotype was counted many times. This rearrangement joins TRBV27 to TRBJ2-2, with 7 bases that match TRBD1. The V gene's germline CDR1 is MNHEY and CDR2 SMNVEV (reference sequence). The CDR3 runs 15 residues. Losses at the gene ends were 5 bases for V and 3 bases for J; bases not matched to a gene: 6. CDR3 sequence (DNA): TGTGCCAGCAGTCCCATCGGACAGGACACCGGGGAGCTGTTTTTT. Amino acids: CASSPIGQDTGELFF.

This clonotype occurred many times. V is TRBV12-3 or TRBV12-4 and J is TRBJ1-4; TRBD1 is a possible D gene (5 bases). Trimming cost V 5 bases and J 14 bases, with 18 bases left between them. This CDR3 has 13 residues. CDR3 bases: TGTGCCAGCAGTATAGACGGGGCCGGGAAGCTGTTTTTT. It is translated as CASSIDGAGKLFF.

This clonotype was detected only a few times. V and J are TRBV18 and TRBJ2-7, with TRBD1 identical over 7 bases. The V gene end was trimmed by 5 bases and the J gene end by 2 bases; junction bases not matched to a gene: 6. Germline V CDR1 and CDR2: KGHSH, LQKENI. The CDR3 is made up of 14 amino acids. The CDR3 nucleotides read TGTGCCAGCTCAGCAGGACAGGTCGCCTACGAGCAGTACTTC. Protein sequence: CASSAGQVAYEQYF.